The 27 T cell receptor beta chains reported below all come from one sample, sequenced in a study of T cell responses to AZD1222 COVID-19 vaccine. Generated by immunoSEQ multiplex PCR, the TCRdb table keeps only in-frame clones and is missing some. The sample records over 150,000 clones, 80% to 90% being singletons. Sequences were derived from peripheral blood, sampled on day 0 of AZD1222 vaccination. These receptors were collected from an adult in good health.

The CDR3 sequence: CASSVLLRDRVSSTYEQYV. The CDR3 DNA reads as TGTGCCAGCAGCGTCCTACTCCGGGACAGGGTTTCTTCCACCTACGAGCAGTACGTC. The chain couples TRBV11-2 to TRBJ2-7, with 9 bases identical to TRBD1. Unmatched junction bases numbered 19, after V lost 5 bases and J lost 2 bases. The CDR3 has 19 amino acids. The germline V gene encodes CDR1 SGHAT and CDR2 FQNNGV.

The genes are TRBV2 and TRBJ2-3, with a tentative D call TRBD2 (6 bases). Germline CDR1 reads SNHLY; CDR2 reads FYNNEI. Trimming shortened V by 2 bases and J by 3 bases, and 9 bases separated the two germline ends. The CDR3 is 14 amino acids. CDR3 sequence (DNA): TGTGCCAGCAGTGAAAGGGACTTAACAGATACGCAGTATTTT. The encoded protein is CASSERDLTDTQYF.

This chain joins TRBV9 and TRBJ1-3; 7 bases match TRBD1. J was trimmed by 0 bases and V by 3 bases; bases with no gene match: 9. There are 17 residues in the CDR3. Per the germline V gene, CDR1 is SGDLS and CDR2 is YYNGEE. This chain's CDR3 is CASSARQGIFSGNTIYF. CDR3 DNA: TGTGCCAGCAGCGCAAGACAGGGCATTTTCTCTGGAAACACCATATATTTT.

The chain uses TRBV5-1 and TRBJ2-5; D tentatively fits TRBD1 or TRBD2 (5 bases each). CDR1 SGHRS and CDR2 YFSETQ come from the germline V gene. The CDR3 loop spans 15 amino acids. V lost 2 bases and J lost 3, with 14 bases in between. The CDR3 reads CASSFFPADKETQYF. In DNA form, the CDR3 reads TGCGCCAGCAGCTTCTTCCCAGCGGACAAAGAGACCCAGTACTTC.

The chain couples TRBV24-1 to TRBJ2-7, with 8 bases fitting TRBD1. The CDR3 runs 13 residues. With 8 bases clipped from V and 4 bases from J, the junction kept 6 bases outside the gene matches. The germline V gene has CDR1 KGHDR and CDR2 SFDVKD. The CDR3 DNA follows: TGTGCCACCACCGGGACAGGAATTTACGAGCAGTACGTC. Amino acid sequence: CATTGTGIYEQYV.

The chain couples TRBV11-2 to TRBJ1-5; the D is unclear. CDR1 is SGHAT, CDR2 FQNNGV, per germline. This CDR3 comprises 15 residues. V was pared by 1 base and J by 2 bases, with 9 bases between. The CDR3 sequence: CASSLGGMGNQPQHF. The CDR3 DNA reads as TGTGCCAGCAGCTTAGGCGGGATGGGCAATCAGCCCCAGCATTTT.

The rearrangement joins TRBV6-5 to TRBJ2-5; D uncertain. The CDR3 loop spans 15 amino acids. Trimming shortened V by 7 bases and J by 1 base, and 16 bases separated the two germline ends. Germline CDR1 is MNHEY and CDR2 is SVGAGI. CDR3 amino acids: CASTRRIGPQETQYF. In nucleotides, the CDR3 is TGTGCCAGCACTCGACGAATCGGGCCCCAAGAGACCCAGTACTTC.

The chain employs TRBV2 and TRBJ2-1; 8 bases match TRBD1. Trimming removed 5 bases from V and 14 bases from J; junction bases left unmatched: 14. The germline CDR1 and CDR2 sequences are SNHLY and FYNNEI. CDR3 size: 14 residues. CDR3 sequence: CASSTGTGIPHEFF. CDR3 nucleotide sequence: TGTGCCAGCAGTACCGGGACAGGTATCCCCCATGAGTTCTTC.

J is TRBJ1-2 and V is TRBV4-1; D is ambiguous. CDR3 length: 17 amino acids. Trimming shortened V by 4 bases and J by 0 bases, and 18 bases separated the two germline ends. Germline V lookup: CDR1 MGHRA, CDR2 YSYEKL. In DNA, the CDR3 is TGCGCCAGCAGCCCCCTTTTTGTGGTCGGACCTAACTATGGCTACACCTTC. Translation: CASSPLFVVGPNYGYTF.

V and J are TRBV5-1 and TRBJ1-3; 9 bases are a match to TRBD1. V dropped 4 bases and J dropped 2; count of bases not matched to a gene: 4. Per the germline V gene, CDR1 is SGHRS and CDR2 is YFSETQ. The CDR3 has 15 residues. CDR3 loop: CASSPRTGAGNTIYF. CDR3 nucleotides: TGCGCCAGCAGCCCCCGGACAGGGGCTGGAAACACCATATATTTT.

The chain employs TRBV19 and TRBJ2-7; a possible D gene is TRBD2 (6 bases). V lost 5 bases and J 2 bases, leaving 10 bases between the germline ends. Germline V gene lookup returns CDR1 LNHDA and CDR2 SQIVND (reference sequence). The CDR3 contains 13 residues. This CDR3 is CASSPGLPYEQYF. In nucleotides, the CDR3 is TGTGCCAGTAGTCCGGGACTGCCCTACGAGCAGTACTTC. Complete variable domain (other parts from reference TRBV19 and TRBJ2-7): DGGITQSPKYLFRKEGQNVTLSCEQNLNHDAMYWYRQDPGQGLRLIYYSQIVNDFQKGDIAEGYSVSREKKESFPLTVTSAQKNPTAFYLCASSPGLPYEQYFGPGTRLTVT.

V usage is TRBV28 and J usage is TRBJ1-2, with a weak D call TRBD1 (5 bases). This CDR3 comprises 16 residues. Deletions cut 3 bases from V and 7 bases from J, with 21 bases between. Germline CDR1 and CDR2: MDHEN and SYDVKM. CDR3 in amino acids: CASSFSVRGMSGGYTF. CDR3 DNA: TGTGCCAGCAGTTTTTCTGTACGGGGGATGAGCGGTGGCTACACCTTC.

V usage is TRBV29-1 and J usage is TRBJ2-5; D might be TRBD2 (5 bases). This CDR3 has 17 residues. The germline CDR1 and CDR2 sequences are SQVTM and ANQGSEA. V gave up 2 bases and J gave up 5 bases, with 24 bases separating them. CDR3 sequence (DNA): TGCAGCGTTGAATCAGGCGGAGGCGGACTCAATCGGGAGACCCAGTACTTC. It codes for CSVESGGGGLNRETQYF.

The chain carries TRBV12-5 and TRBJ1-1; 7 bases agree with TRBD1. Germline CDR1 reads LGHNT; CDR2 reads FRNRAP. V was clipped by 2 bases and J by 4 bases; unmatched bases: 10. This CDR3 contains 16 residues. CDR3 sequence: CASGLRTGGLGTEAFF. The DNA of the CDR3 is TGTGCTAGTGGTTTGCGGACAGGAGGATTGGGCACTGAAGCTTTCTTT.

The table lists this clone with a few counts. This chain uses TRBV27 with TRBJ2-7, with D maybe TRBD1 (6 bases). This CDR3 spans 16 amino acids. Deletions cut 5 bases from V and 3 bases from J, with 20 bases between. CDR1 and CDR2 (germline): MNHEY, SMNVEV (reference sequence). This CDR3 reads CASSASHTGPLYEQYF. CDR3 DNA sequence: TGTGCCAGCAGTGCTTCCCATACAGGGCCCCTCTACGAGCAGTACTTC.

V usage is TRBV12-3 or TRBV12-4 and J usage is TRBJ2-5; no clear D gene. This CDR3 spans 12 amino acids. V lost 3 bases and J 4 bases, leaving 6 bases between the germline ends. The CDR3 region has the DNA TGTGCCAGCAGTTTCCAGCCAGAGACCCAGTACTTC. Its protein product is CASSFQPETQYF.

This chain connects TRBV6-6 to TRBJ1-2, with TRBD1 identical over 9 bases. The CDR3 totals 13 residues. CDR1 and CDR2 from the germline V gene are MNHNY and SVGAGI (reference sequence). V was pared by 6 bases and J by 7 bases, with 6 bases of the junction left unmatched. This CDR3 reads CASRPGQGFGYTF. The CDR3 DNA is TGTGCCAGCAGGCCGGGACAGGGCTTTGGCTACACCTTC.

CDR3: CASSQEIGNSNQPQHF. In DNA, the CDR3 is TGTGCCAGCAGCCAAGAAATCGGTAATAGCAATCAGCCCCAGCATTTT. This chain uses TRBV4-2 with TRBJ1-5, with D uncertain. Germline values: CDR1 LGHNA, CDR2 YNFKEQ. CDR3 length: 16 amino acids. The V end was cut by 0 bases, the J end by 0 bases, with 9 bases between.

The chain is built from TRBV7-8 and TRBJ2-2; TRBD2 matches 13 bases. Trimming at V came to 4 bases and at J to 1 base, leaving 9 bases not matched to a gene. This CDR3 has 19 residues. Germline V lookup: CDR1 SGHVS, CDR2 FQNEAQ. The DNA of the CDR3 is TGTGCCAGCAGCTCAAGAGGGACTAGCGGGGTGAAGAACACCGGGGAGCTGTTTTTT. Translated, it gives CASSSRGTSGVKNTGELFF.

The V and J genes are TRBV4-2 and TRBJ1-4; 8 bases fit TRBD1. V dropped 0 bases and J dropped 7; count of bases not matched to a gene: 10. Germline-derived CDR1 and CDR2 are LGHNA and YNFKEQ. The CDR3 runs to 17 residues. The CDR3 loop reads CASSQEWAGGRFEKLFF. As DNA, the CDR3 is TGTGCCAGCAGCCAAGAGTGGGCAGGGGGCCGTTTTGAAAAACTGTTTTTT.

V gene TRBV19 combines with J gene TRBJ2-1; 12 bases line up with TRBD2. Germline V gene lookup returns CDR1 LNHDA and CDR2 SQIVND (reference sequence). This CDR3 is 15 amino acids long. V trimming: 6 bases; J trimming: 3 bases; junction bases outside the gene matches: 3. The CDR3 here is CASRMTSGGYNEQFF. In DNA, the CDR3 is TGTGCCAGTAGAATGACTAGCGGGGGCTACAATGAGCAGTTCTTC.

The chain is built from TRBV12-2 and TRBJ2-2. TRBV12-2 is given as a pseudogene. The CDR3 is 16 amino acids. This chain's CDR3 is CASRLCSIPGTGELFF. In nucleotides, the CDR3 is TGTGCAAGTCGCTTATGCTCGATCCCTGGCACCGGGGAGCTGTTTTTT.

This chain joins TRBV7-8 and TRBJ1-6; possibly TRBD1 for D (6 bases). The germline CDR1 and CDR2 sequences are SGHVS and FQNEAQ. The CDR3 loop spans 16 amino acids. V was shortened by 3 bases and J by 6 bases, with 15 bases between the two germline ends. The CDR3 DNA is TGTGCCAGCAGCTTGGCCCCGCAGGGGACTAATTCACCCCTCCACTTT. Translating gives CASSLAPQGTNSPLHF.

This clone has only one observation. J is TRBJ1-1 and V is TRBV5-8; no clear D. The V gene's germline CDR1 is SGHTS and CDR2 YDEGEE. This CDR3 region has 16 residues. Trimming took off 5 bases at V and 0 bases at J, with 17 bases between the two ends. DNA of the CDR3: TGTGCCAGCAGTTCACTTAAGTACAGATTGAACACTGAAGCTTTCTTT. It translates to CASSSLKYRLNTEAFF. Combining the CDR3 with reference TRBV5-8 and TRBJ1-1 gives the whole variable domain EAGVTQSPTHLIKTRGQQATLRCSPISGHTSVYWYQQALGLGLQFLLWYDEGEERNRGNFPPRFSGRQFPNYSSELNVNALELEDSALYLCASSSLKYRLNTEAFFGQGTRLTVV.

V usage is TRBV3-1 (or the pseudogene TRBV3-2) and J usage is TRBJ2-5, with D perhaps assigned TRBD1 or TRBD2 (5 bases each). There are 20 residues in the CDR3. Germline V gene data show CDR1 as LGHDT and CDR2 as YNNKEL (reference sequence). Trimming cost V 5 bases and J 1 base, with 29 bases left between them. The DNA for the CDR3 is TGTGCCAGCAGCTACCTCCCGGACATAACGTCGGGGCGCGGCCAAGAGACCCAGTACTTC. Amino acids: CASSYLPDITSGRGQETQYF.

In nucleotides, the CDR3 is TGTGCCAGCAGCCAAGATCATGAAGCAGGGGATGGCTACACCTTC. It translates to CASSQDHEAGDGYTF. This sequence joins TRBV3-1 (or the pseudogene TRBV3-2) and TRBJ1-2, with a weak D call TRBD1 (6 bases). The CDR3 covers 15 residues. Per germline, CDR1 LGHDT and CDR2 YNNKEL (reference sequence). The germline V and J ends were trimmed by 0 bases and 6 bases, with 14 bases remaining between them.

The chain employs TRBV19 and TRBJ2-2; no firm D call. With 3 bases removed from V and 1 base from J, the gap between germline ends came to 9 bases. The CDR3 has 15 residues. Germline V gene data show CDR1 as LNHDA and CDR2 as SQIVND (reference sequence). CDR3 coding DNA: TGTGCCAGTAGTATTTTCCTGGGGAACACCGGGGAGCTGTTTTTT. It encodes CASSIFLGNTGELFF.